These 2 T cell receptor beta chains were sequenced from one sample in a study of cytomegalovirus exposure and HLA in healthy donors. The PCR used 60 Vbeta and 13 Jbeta primers. Measured with immunoSEQ multiplex PCR; TCRdb has only the in-frame clones, and not every one. The sample contains some 85,000 clones, about 88% of which appear only once. Material for sequencing was PBMCs. These receptors originate from a man aged 18 to 29 in good health and CMV-seronegative.

The rearrangement links TRBV11-2 to TRBJ2-3, with TRBD2 matching 8 bases. V lost 5 bases and J lost 0; bases outside the gene matches: 10. The CDR3 totals 17 residues. The germline V gene has CDR1 SGHAT and CDR2 FQNNGV. CDR3 DNA: TGTGCCAGCAGCCGCACCATCAGCGGGAGTAGCACAGATACGCAGTATTTT. Translating it yields CASSRTISGSSTDTQYF.

This chain uses TRBV7-2 with TRBJ1-1; D remains ambiguous. CDR1 is SGHTA and CDR2 is FQGNSA in the germline V gene. The CDR3 contains 16 residues. The ends were cut back, 5 bases at V and 3 bases at J, with 19 bases in the middle. This CDR3 reads CASSPILAVADTEAFF. The CDR3 DNA sequence: TGTGCCAGCAGCCCTATTCTCGCAGTAGCAGACACTGAAGCTTTCTTT.